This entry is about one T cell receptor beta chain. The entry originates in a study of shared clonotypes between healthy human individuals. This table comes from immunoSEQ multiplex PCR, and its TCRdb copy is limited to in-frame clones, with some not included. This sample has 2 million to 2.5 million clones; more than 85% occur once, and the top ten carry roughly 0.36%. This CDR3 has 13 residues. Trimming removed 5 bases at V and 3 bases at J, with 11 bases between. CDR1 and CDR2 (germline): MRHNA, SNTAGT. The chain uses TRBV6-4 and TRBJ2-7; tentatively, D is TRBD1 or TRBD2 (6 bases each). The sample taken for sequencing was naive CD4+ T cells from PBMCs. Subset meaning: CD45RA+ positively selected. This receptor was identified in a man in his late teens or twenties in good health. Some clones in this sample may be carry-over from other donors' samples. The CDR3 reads CASSPGANYEQYF. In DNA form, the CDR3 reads TGTGCCAGCAGTCCGGGGGCGAACTACGAGCAGTACTTC.